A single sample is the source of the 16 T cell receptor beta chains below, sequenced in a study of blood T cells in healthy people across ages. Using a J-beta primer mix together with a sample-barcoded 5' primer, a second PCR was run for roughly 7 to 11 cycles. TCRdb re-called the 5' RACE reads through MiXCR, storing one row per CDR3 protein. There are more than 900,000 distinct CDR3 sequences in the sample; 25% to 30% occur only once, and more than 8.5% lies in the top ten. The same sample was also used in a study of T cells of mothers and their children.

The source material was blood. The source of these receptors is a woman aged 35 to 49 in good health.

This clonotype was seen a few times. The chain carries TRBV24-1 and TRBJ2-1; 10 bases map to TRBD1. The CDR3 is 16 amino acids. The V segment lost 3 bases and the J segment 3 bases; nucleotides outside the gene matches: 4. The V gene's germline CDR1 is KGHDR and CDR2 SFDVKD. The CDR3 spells CATSDPRTGGYNEQFF. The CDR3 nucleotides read TGTGCCACCAGTGATCCCCGGACAGGGGGCTACAATGAGCAGTTCTTC.

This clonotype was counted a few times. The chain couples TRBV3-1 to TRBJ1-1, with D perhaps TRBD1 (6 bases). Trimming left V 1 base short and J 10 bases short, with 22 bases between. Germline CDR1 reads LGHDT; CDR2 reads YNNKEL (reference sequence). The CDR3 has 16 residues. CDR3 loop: CASSQVLSGGTGAAFF. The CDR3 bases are TGTGCCAGCAGCCAAGTTTTATCCGGAGGCACGGGGGCAGCTTTCTTT.

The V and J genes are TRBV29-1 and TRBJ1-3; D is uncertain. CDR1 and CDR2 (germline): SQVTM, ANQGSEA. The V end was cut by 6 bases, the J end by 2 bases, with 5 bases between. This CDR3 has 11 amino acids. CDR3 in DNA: TGCAGCGTGGGGACTGGAAACACCATATATTTT. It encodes CSVGTGNTIYF.

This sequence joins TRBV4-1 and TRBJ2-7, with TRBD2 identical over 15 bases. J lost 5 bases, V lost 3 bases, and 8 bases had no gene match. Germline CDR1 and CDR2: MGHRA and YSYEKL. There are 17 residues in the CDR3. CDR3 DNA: TGCGCCAGCAGCCAGAGGGGACTAGCGGGAGGACGGAACGAGCAGTACTTC. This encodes CASSQRGLAGGRNEQYF.

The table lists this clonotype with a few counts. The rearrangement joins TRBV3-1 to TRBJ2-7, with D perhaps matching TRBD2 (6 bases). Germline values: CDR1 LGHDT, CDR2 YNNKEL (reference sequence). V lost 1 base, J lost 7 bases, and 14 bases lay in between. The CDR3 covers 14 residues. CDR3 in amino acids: CASSQASGAGEQYF. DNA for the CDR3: TGTGCCAGCAGCCAAGCATCCGGGGCGGGGGAGCAGTACTTC.

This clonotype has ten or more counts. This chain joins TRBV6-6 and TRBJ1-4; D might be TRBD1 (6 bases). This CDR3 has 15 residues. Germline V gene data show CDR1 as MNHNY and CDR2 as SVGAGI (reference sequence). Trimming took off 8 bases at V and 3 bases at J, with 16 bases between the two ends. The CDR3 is CASGFGGTANEKLFF. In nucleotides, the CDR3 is TGTGCCAGCGGATTTGGGGGCACGGCTAATGAAAAACTGTTTTTT.

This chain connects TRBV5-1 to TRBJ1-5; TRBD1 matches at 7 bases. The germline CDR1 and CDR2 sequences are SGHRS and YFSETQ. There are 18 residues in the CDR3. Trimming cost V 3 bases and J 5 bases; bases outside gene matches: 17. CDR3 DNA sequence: TGCGCCAGCAGCTGGCCCCTCGGCACGACAGGGACGTATCAGCCCCAGCATTTT. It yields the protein CASSWPLGTTGTYQPQHF.

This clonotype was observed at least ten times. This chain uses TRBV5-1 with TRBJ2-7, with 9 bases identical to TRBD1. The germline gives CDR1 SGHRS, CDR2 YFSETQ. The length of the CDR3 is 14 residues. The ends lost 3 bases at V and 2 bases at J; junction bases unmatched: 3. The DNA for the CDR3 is TGCGCCAGCAGCTCCGACAGGGGGGCCTACGAGCAGTACTTC. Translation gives CASSSDRGAYEQYF. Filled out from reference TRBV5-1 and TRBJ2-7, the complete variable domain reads KAGVTQTPRYLIKTRGQQVTLSCSPISGHRSVSWYQQTPGQGLQFLFEYFSETQRNKGNFPGRFSGRQFSNSRSEMNVSTLELGDSALYLCASSSDRGAYEQYFGPGTRLTVT.

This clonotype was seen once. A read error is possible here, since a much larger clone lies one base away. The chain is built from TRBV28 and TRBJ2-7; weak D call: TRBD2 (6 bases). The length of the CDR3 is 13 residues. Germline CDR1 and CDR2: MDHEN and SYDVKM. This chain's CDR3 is CVSSGTPTYEQYF. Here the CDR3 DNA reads TGTGTCAGCAGTGGGACTCCGACCTACGAGCAGTACTTC.

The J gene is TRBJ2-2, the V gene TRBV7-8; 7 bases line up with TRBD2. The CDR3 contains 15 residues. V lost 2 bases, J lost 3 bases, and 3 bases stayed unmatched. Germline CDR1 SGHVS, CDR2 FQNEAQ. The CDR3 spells CASSLRAGYTGELFF. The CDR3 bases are TGTGCCAGCAGCTTACGAGCGGGGTACACCGGGGAGCTGTTTTTT.

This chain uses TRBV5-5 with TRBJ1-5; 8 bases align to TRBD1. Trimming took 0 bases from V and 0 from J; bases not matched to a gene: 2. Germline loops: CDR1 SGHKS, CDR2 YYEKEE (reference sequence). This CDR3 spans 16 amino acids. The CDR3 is CASSLGTGFSNQPQHF. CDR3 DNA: TGTGCCAGCAGCTTGGGGACAGGGTTTAGCAATCAGCCCCAGCATTTT. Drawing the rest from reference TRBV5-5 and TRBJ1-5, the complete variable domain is DAGVTQSPTHLIKTRGQQVTLRCSPISGHKSVSWYQQVLGQGPQFIFQYYEKEERGRGNFPDRFSARQFPNYSSELNVNALLLGDSALYLCASSLGTGFSNQPQHFGDGTRLSIL.

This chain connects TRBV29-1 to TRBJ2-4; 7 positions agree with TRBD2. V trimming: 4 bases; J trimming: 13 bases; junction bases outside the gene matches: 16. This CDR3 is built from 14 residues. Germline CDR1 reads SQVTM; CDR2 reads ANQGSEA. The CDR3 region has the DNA TGCAGCGTTGGGCCCGGGGGGACCTACAATGAGCAGTACTTC. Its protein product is CSVGPGGTYNEQYF.

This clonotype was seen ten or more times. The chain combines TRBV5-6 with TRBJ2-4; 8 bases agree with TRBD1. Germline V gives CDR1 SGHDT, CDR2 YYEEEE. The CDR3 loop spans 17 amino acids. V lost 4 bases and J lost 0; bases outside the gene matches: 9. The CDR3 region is CASSQGQELLAKNIQYF. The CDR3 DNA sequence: TGTGCCAGCAGCCAGGGACAGGAATTACTAGCCAAAAACATTCAGTACTTC.

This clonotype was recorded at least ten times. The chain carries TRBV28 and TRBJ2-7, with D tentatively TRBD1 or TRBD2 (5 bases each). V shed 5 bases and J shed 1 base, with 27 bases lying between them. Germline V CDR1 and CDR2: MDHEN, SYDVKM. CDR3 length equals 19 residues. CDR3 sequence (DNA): TGTGCCAGCAGTCCGTACAGGAAATCAGGACTTATTAAATCCTACGAGCAGTACTTC. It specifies CASSPYRKSGLIKSYEQYF.

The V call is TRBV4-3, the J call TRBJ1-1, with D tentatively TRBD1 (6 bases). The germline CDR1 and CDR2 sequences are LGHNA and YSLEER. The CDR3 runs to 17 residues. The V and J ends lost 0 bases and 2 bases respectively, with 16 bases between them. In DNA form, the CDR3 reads TGCGCCAGCAGCCAAGATCGGGGGGGCCTCACCAACACTGAAGCTTTCTTT. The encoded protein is CASSQDRGGLTNTEAFF.

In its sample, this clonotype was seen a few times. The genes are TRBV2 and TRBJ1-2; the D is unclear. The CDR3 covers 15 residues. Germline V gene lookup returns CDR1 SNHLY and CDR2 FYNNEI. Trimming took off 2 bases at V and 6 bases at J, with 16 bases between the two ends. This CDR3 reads CASSESVEEADGYTF. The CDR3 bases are TGTGCCAGCAGTGAAAGTGTGGAGGAGGCGGATGGCTACACCTTC.